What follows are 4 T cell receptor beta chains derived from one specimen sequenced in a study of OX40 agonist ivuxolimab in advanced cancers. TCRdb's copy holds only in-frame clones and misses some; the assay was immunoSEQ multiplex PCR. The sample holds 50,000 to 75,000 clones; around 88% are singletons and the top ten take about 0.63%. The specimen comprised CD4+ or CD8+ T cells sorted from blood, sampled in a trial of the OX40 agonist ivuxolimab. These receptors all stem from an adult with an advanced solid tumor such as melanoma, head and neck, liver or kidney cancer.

The CDR3 is CASSYLLAGAYNEQFF. The CDR3 DNA sequence: TGTGCCAGCAGTTACCTACTAGCGGGGGCCTACAATGAGCAGTTCTTC. This chain links TRBV6-5 with TRBJ2-1; 11 nucleotides line up with TRBD2. From germline, CDR1 is MNHEY and CDR2 SVGAGI. V trimming: 2 bases; J trimming: 2 bases; junction bases outside the gene matches: 2. There are 16 residues in the CDR3.

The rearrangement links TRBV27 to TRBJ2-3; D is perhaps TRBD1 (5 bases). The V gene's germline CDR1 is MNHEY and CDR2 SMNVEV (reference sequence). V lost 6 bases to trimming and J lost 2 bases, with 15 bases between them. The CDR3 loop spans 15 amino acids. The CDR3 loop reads CASSPTGAVTDTQYF. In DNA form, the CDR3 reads TGTGCCAGCAGCCCAACTGGGGCCGTCACAGATACGCAGTATTTT.

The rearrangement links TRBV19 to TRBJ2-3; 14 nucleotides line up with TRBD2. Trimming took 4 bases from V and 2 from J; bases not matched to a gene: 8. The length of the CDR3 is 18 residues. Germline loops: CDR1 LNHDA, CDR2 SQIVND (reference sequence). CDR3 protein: CASSSKGLAGESTDTQYF. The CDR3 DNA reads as TGTGCCAGTAGTAGTAAGGGACTAGCGGGGGAGTCCACAGATACGCAGTATTTT. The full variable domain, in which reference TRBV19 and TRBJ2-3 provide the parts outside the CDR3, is DGGITQSPKYLFRKEGQNVTLSCEQNLNHDAMYWYRQDPGQGLRLIYYSQIVNDFQKGDIAEGYSVSREKKESFPLTVTSAQKNPTAFYLCASSSKGLAGESTDTQYFGPGTRLTVL.

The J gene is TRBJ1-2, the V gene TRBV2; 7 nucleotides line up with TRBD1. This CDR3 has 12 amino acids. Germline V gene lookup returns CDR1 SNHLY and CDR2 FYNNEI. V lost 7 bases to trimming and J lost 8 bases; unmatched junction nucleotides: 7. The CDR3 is CASNRQGYGYTF. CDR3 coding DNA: TGTGCCAGCAATAGACAGGGATACGGCTACACCTTC.